This entry describes one TCR beta chain. Its antigen is still unknown. This sample was included in a study of shared clonotypes between healthy human individuals. Study background: Donors had three CD4 naive, three CD4 memory, two CD8 naive and one CD8 memory plate apiece.

Germline assignment: CDR1 LNHNV and CDR2 YYDKDF (reference sequence). The V end lost 0 bases, the J end lost 4 bases, and 10 bases lay between the germline ends. The CDR3 is made up of 15 amino acids. Clones were sequenced by immunoSEQ multiplex PCR, and TCRdb holds only the in-frame ones, with some missing. Here the sample spans around 700,000 clones, 55% to 75% being singletons. General study results and limits: With a handful of donors compared, around 5% of naive CD4 clonotypes were shared. The study generally estimated greater richness for naive than memory subsets.

Material: memory CD4+ T cells sorted from blood. Documented subset: CD45RA-negative fraction. The rearrangement uses TRBV15 and TRBJ2-1, with D possibly matching TRBD2 (6 bases). The sequence was collected from a woman in her 30s in good health. The CDR3 loop is CATSRDLGGYNEQFF. The CDR3, as DNA: TGTGCCACCAGCAGAGATTTAGGAGGGTACAATGAGCAGTTCTTC.